This T cell receptor (beta chain) was profiled in a study of beta chain features in type 1 diabetes. Looked up from germline, CDR1 is GTSNPN and CDR2 is SVGIG (reference sequence). There are 16 residues in the CDR3. V shed 2 bases and J shed 9 bases, with 23 bases lying between them. The table lists this clone with a few counts. What was sequenced were expressed TCRB transcripts, since all of the isolated RNA had been reverse transcribed. Profiling relied on immunoSEQ multiplex PCR, and the TCRdb table lists in-frame clones only, not all of them. The table has 350,000 to 450,000 clones, approximately 16% seen once.

The chain is built from TRBV30 and TRBJ2-1, with D possibly matching TRBD2 (5 bases). This clonotype originated in a woman younger than 30 in good health. The sample consisted of naive CD4+ T cells from blood. CDR3 sequence reads: CAWSQPGIAAGSEQFF. CDR3 sequence (DNA): TGTGCCTGGAGTCAGCCGGGAATTGCGGCGGGCAGTGAGCAGTTCTTC. Full variable domain (missing parts from reference TRBV30 and TRBJ2-1): SQTIHQWPATLVQPVGSPLSLECTVEGTSNPNLYWYRQAAGRGLQLLFYSVGIGQISSEVPQNLSASRPQDRQFILSSKKLLLSDSGFYLCAWSQPGIAAGSEQFFGPGTRLTVL.